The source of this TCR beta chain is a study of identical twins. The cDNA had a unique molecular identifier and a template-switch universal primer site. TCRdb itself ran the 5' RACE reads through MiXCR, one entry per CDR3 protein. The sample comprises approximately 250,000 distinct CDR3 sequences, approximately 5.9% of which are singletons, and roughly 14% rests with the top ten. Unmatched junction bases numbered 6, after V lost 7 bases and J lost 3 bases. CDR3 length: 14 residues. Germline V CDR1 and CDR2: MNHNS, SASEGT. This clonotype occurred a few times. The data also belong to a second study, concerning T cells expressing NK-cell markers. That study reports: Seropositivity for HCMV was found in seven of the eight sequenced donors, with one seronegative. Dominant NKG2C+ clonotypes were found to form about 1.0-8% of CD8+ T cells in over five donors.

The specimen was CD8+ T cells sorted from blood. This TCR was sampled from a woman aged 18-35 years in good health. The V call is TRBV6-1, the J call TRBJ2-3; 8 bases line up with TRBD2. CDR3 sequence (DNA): TGTGCCAGCACGGCGGGACTAGGAACAGATACGCAGTATTTT. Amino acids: CASTAGLGTDTQYF.